The 9 T cell receptor beta chains below come from one sample, sequenced in a study of blood T cell repertoires in COVID-19. Generated by immunoSEQ multiplex PCR, the TCRdb table keeps only in-frame clones and is missing some. Of roughly 350,000 clones in the sample, about 89% are singletons; the top ten hold more than 9%. The source material was peripheral blood. The receptor set was obtained from a young woman with COVID-19, enrolled during active disease.

The chain links TRBV11-2 to TRBJ2-5, with D perhaps TRBD2 (6 bases). Germline V gives CDR1 SGHAT, CDR2 FQNNGV. Trimming took 6 bases from V and 1 from J, leaving 12 bases between them. This CDR3 has 14 residues. The CDR3 loop is CASSRGSGQETQYF. DNA for the CDR3: TGTGCCAGCAGTCGGGGGTCTGGCCAAGAGACCCAGTACTTC.

This sequence joins TRBV18 and TRBJ2-2; TRBD1 is a possible D gene (5 bases). The CDR3 has 16 amino acids. V was trimmed by 3 bases and J by 6 bases, leaving 17 bases between them. Germline CDR1 KGHSH, CDR2 LQKENI. CDR3 nucleotide sequence: TGTGCCAGCTCACCGATGAATATACAGGTTTCCGGGGAGCTGTTTTTT. This encodes CASSPMNIQVSGELFF.

In its sample, this clone was seen a few times. The CDR3 DNA is TGTGCCAGCAGCAAACCGGAGACAGGGGTGTCTGGGGCCAACGTCCTGACTTTC. This translates into CASSKPETGVSGANVLTF. The rearrangement uses TRBV21-1 and TRBJ2-6; no check of the table's D call, TRBD1, against the DNA was made. TRBV21-1 is labeled a pseudogene. This CDR3 has 18 amino acids.

The chain recombines TRBV2 with TRBJ2-1; 13 positions agree with TRBD2. Germline-derived CDR1 and CDR2 are SNHLY and FYNNEI. V lost 7 bases, J lost 9 bases, and 6 bases stayed unmatched. The CDR3 covers 14 residues. Written as DNA, the CDR3 is TGTGCCAGCACAGGACTAGCGGGAGAGGGTGAGCAGTTCTTC. Amino acids: CASTGLAGEGEQFF.

This CDR3 reads CSVEVGRETQYF. The CDR3 nucleotides are TGCAGCGTTGAAGTGGGGAGAGAGACCCAGTACTTC. This chain uses TRBV29-1 with TRBJ2-5; possibly TRBD2 for D (5 bases). The V and J ends lost 1 base and 4 bases respectively, with 7 bases between them. The CDR3 totals 12 residues. The V gene's germline CDR1 is SQVTM and CDR2 ANQGSEA.

J is TRBJ1-1 and V is TRBV5-1; D might be TRBD1 (6 bases). V was pared by 4 bases and J by 1 base, with 11 bases between. The length of the CDR3 is 14 residues. Germline CDR1 and CDR2: SGHRS and YFSETQ. This CDR3 reads CASSLPGQNTEAFF. CDR3 bases: TGCGCCAGCAGCCTTCCGGGACAGAACACTGAAGCTTTCTTT.

The V call is TRBV15, the J call TRBJ2-5; 8 bases line up with TRBD1. There are 15 residues in the CDR3. Trimming removed 7 bases from V and 1 base from J; junction bases left unmatched: 8. Looked up from germline, CDR1 is LNHNV and CDR2 is YYDKDF (reference sequence). The CDR3 loop reads CATTTDRGFQETQYF. In DNA form, the CDR3 reads TGTGCCACCACGACCGACAGGGGCTTCCAAGAGACCCAGTACTTC.

The chain has TRBV7-2 and TRBJ2-1; 7 nucleotides agree with TRBD2. With V trimmed by 6 bases and J by 4 bases, 6 bases remained unmatched. Germline V gene lookup returns CDR1 SGHTA and CDR2 FQGNSA. The CDR3 runs to 14 residues. CDR3 residues: CASRKVGGYNEQFF. CDR3 DNA: TGTGCCAGCAGAAAAGTCGGGGGGTACAATGAGCAGTTCTTC.

V gene TRBV30 combines with J gene TRBJ1-5; a possible D gene is TRBD1 (6 bases). Trimming stripped 5 bases from V and 5 bases from J, with 16 bases between. Germline V gene sequence: CDR1 GTSNPN, CDR2 SVGIG (reference sequence). The CDR3 has 14 amino acids. CDR3 DNA sequence: TGTGCCTGGGCAACCCAGGGGCAGGATCAGCCCCAGCATTTT. As protein: CAWATQGQDQPQHF.